This TCR beta chain was identified during a study of T cell changes during pregnancy in multiple sclerosis. CDR3 length: 12 amino acids. The germline CDR1 and CDR2 sequences are MNHEY and SVGAGI. Trimming stripped 6 bases from V and 6 bases from J, with 9 bases between. Some clones are missing from TCRdb's copy, which holds only in-frame ones; the method was immunoSEQ multiplex PCR. Among roughly 75,000 clones listed, about nine tenths were seen once. The chain uses TRBV6-5 and TRBJ1-5, with D tentatively TRBD1 (5 bases). Sequencing used peripheral blood, obtained before pregnancy. This clonotype was obtained from a female donor with multiple sclerosis, enrolled in a pregnancy study. The CDR3 DNA reads TGTGCCAGCAGCAGGGATGGTCAGCCCCAGCATTTT. This gives the protein CASSRDGQPQHF.